This is a list of T cell receptor beta chains from one sample in a study of beta chain features in type 1 diabetes. Produced via immunoSEQ multiplex PCR; TCRdb's table is partial and in-frame only. Here the sample spans around 340,000 clones, about a tenth being singletons. The sequencing input was central memory CD4+ T cells from blood. Every receptor here comes from a man in his thirties or forties with type 1 diabetes. Each CDR3 is given with its conserved first and last residue. The order of the fields is J gene, clone size, V gene, D gene, CDR3 protein, CDR3 DNA. D genes are given only for firm matches. Expanded clones get a size class; other rows say once, few or many, or leave the size out.

j_gene: TRBJ2-5
abundance: NA
v_gene: TRBV28
d_gene: TRBD1
CDR3aa: CASSLGTGVVEETQYF
CDR3nt: TGTGCCAGCAGTTTAGGGACAGGGGTCGTGGAGGAGACCCAGTACTTC

j_gene: TRBJ2-3
abundance: many
v_gene: TRBV7-2
d_gene: NA
CDR3aa: CAIRQSTDTQYF
CDR3nt: TGTGCCATTCGACAAAGCACAGATACGCAGTATTTT

j_gene: TRBJ2-7
abundance: few
v_gene: TRBV7-9
d_gene: NA
CDR3aa: CASTQGYEQYF
CDR3nt: TGTGCCAGCACCCAAGGGTACGAGCAGTACTTC

j_gene: TRBJ2-5
abundance: NA
v_gene: TRBV7-2
d_gene: TRBD1
CDR3aa: CASTWDRGQEETQYF
CDR3nt: TGTGCCAGCACTTGGGACAGGGGGCAGGAGGAGACCCAGTACTTC

j_gene: TRBJ1-5
abundance: NA
v_gene: TRBV30
d_gene: TRBD1
CDR3aa: CAWGHGTGGQPQHF
CDR3nt: TGTGCCTGGGGGCACGGGACAGGGGGGCAGCCCCAGCATTTT

j_gene: TRBJ2-3
abundance: NA
v_gene: TRBV5-1
d_gene: NA
CDR3aa: CASSLGASAGDTQYF
CDR3nt: TGCGCCAGCAGCTTGGGAGCTAGTGCGGGGGATACGCAGTATTTT

j_gene: TRBJ1-1
abundance: few
v_gene: TRBV7-2
d_gene: NA
CDR3aa: CASSLVRDTEAFF
CDR3nt: TGTGCCAGCAGCTTGGTTCGGGACACTGAAGCTTTCTTT

j_gene: TRBJ2-7
abundance: few
v_gene: TRBV29-1
d_gene: NA
CDR3aa: CSVEILIGEQYF
CDR3nt: TGCAGCGTTGAAATCTTAATTGGCGAGCAGTACTTC

j_gene: TRBJ2-1
abundance: NA
v_gene: TRBV5-1
d_gene: NA
CDR3aa: CASSLSRNEQFF
CDR3nt: TGCGCCAGCAGCTTGTCCAGAAATGAGCAGTTCTTC

j_gene: TRBJ1-2
abundance: few
v_gene: TRBV18
d_gene: NA
CDR3aa: CASSPGGAAAPNYGYTF
CDR3nt: TGTGCCAGCTCACCAGGGGGAGCGGCAGCTCCTAACTATGGCTACACCTTC

j_gene: TRBJ2-7
abundance: NA
v_gene: TRBV23-1
d_gene: TRBD1
CDR3aa: CASSQSGQGNYEQYF
CDR3nt: TGCGCCAGCAGTCAATCGGGACAGGGAAACTACGAGCAGTACTTC

j_gene: TRBJ1-5
abundance: NA
v_gene: TRBV30
d_gene: NA
CDR3aa: CAWSVGWNQPQHF
CDR3nt: TGTGCCTGGAGTGTGGGGTGGAATCAGCCCCAGCATTTT

j_gene: TRBJ2-7
abundance: few
v_gene: TRBV6-1
d_gene: NA
CDR3aa: CASSQLTSSYEQYF
CDR3nt: TGTGCCAGCAGTCAACTTACAAGTTCCTACGAGCAGTACTTC

j_gene: TRBJ2-1
abundance: NA
v_gene: TRBV5-4
d_gene: TRBD2
CDR3aa: CASSPHLAGGRNEQFF
CDR3nt: TGTGCCAGCAGCCCCCACCTAGCGGGGGGGCGCAATGAGCAGTTCTTC

j_gene: TRBJ1-5
abundance: NA
v_gene: TRBV19
d_gene: TRBD1
CDR3aa: CASAKDRGNQPQHF
CDR3nt: TGTGCCTCCGCGAAAGACAGGGGCAATCAGCCCCAGCATTTT

j_gene: TRBJ1-1
abundance: NA
v_gene: TRBV6-5
d_gene: NA
CDR3aa: CASSYYSSGGGTEAFF
CDR3nt: TGTGCCAGCAGTTACTATTCCAGTGGGGGCGGCACTGAAGCTTTCTTT

j_gene: TRBJ2-1
abundance: NA
v_gene: TRBV6-4
d_gene: NA
CDR3aa: CASSPRREYNEQFF
CDR3nt: TGTGCCAGCAGTCCCCGAAGGGAGTACAATGAGCAGTTCTTC

j_gene: TRBJ2-7
abundance: NA
v_gene: TRBV6-1
d_gene: NA
CDR3aa: CASGGESTYEQYF
CDR3nt: TGTGCCAGCGGAGGGGAGAGCACCTACGAGCAGTACTTC

j_gene: TRBJ1-4
abundance: NA
v_gene: TRBV9
d_gene: NA
CDR3aa: CASSATGATNEKLFF
CDR3nt: TGTGCCAGCAGCGCCACAGGTGCAACTAATGAAAAACTGTTTTTT

j_gene: TRBJ1-2
abundance: NA
v_gene: TRBV6-5
d_gene: NA
CDR3aa: CASSQDNYYGYTF
CDR3nt: TGTGCCAGCAGTCAGGACAATTACTATGGCTACACCTTC

j_gene: TRBJ2-3
abundance: few
v_gene: TRBV7-2
d_gene: NA
CDR3aa: CAGSQGPGDTQYF
CDR3nt: TGTGCGGGCAGCCAGGGGCCCGGAGATACGCAGTATTTT

j_gene: TRBJ2-7
abundance: few
v_gene: TRBV7-9
d_gene: NA
CDR3aa: CASKLISDSYEQYF
CDR3nt: TGTGCCAGCAAGCTTATTTCTGATTCCTACGAGCAGTACTTC

j_gene: TRBJ2-7
abundance: few
v_gene: TRBV14
d_gene: NA
CDR3aa: CASSWGGASYEQYF
CDR3nt: TGTGCCAGCAGCTGGGGGGGCGCCTCCTACGAGCAGTACTTC

j_gene: TRBJ2-5
abundance: NA
v_gene: TRBV7-9
d_gene: NA
CDR3aa: CASSSVRDPLETQYF
CDR3nt: TGTGCCAGCAGCTCCGTTCGGGACCCTCTGGAGACCCAGTACTTC

j_gene: TRBJ1-5
abundance: NA
v_gene: TRBV2
d_gene: TRBD1
CDR3aa: CASSGTGSDQPQHF
CDR3nt: TGTGCCAGCAGTGGGACAGGGTCGGATCAGCCCCAGCATTTT

j_gene: TRBJ2-5
abundance: few
v_gene: TRBV7-6
d_gene: NA
CDR3aa: CASSLDRVETQYF
CDR3nt: TGTGCCAGCAGCTTAGACAGGGTAGAGACCCAGTACTTC

j_gene: TRBJ2-5
abundance: NA
v_gene: TRBV5-1
d_gene: NA
CDR3aa: CASSLLPLDMETQYF
CDR3nt: TGCGCCAGCAGCTTACTCCCTTTAGATATGGAGACCCAGTACTTC

j_gene: TRBJ2-1
abundance: NA
v_gene: TRBV7-2
d_gene: NA
CDR3aa: CASSLDRESYNEQFF
CDR3nt: TGTGCCAGCAGCTTAGACAGGGAGTCCTACAATGAGCAGTTCTTC

j_gene: TRBJ1-5
abundance: few
v_gene: TRBV2
d_gene: TRBD1
CDR3aa: CASSEVAGGNQPQHF
CDR3nt: TGTGCCAGCAGTGAGGTGGCAGGGGGAAATCAGCCCCAGCATTTT

j_gene: TRBJ2-1
abundance: few
v_gene: TRBV6-1
d_gene: TRBD1
CDR3aa: CASSDFLKSGTGGYNEQFF
CDR3nt: TGTGCCAGCAGTGATTTCCTTAAAAGCGGGACAGGGGGCTACAATGAGCAGTTCTTC

j_gene: TRBJ2-3
abundance: few
v_gene: TRBV7-2
d_gene: NA
CDR3aa: CASSFIREDTQYF
CDR3nt: TGTGCCAGCAGCTTCATCCGGGAAGATACGCAGTATTTT

j_gene: TRBJ2-1
abundance: few
v_gene: TRBV7-2
d_gene: TRBD2
CDR3aa: CASSSSHAVAGNEQFF
CDR3nt: TGTGCCAGCAGCTCTAGCCATGCCGTAGCGGGCAATGAGCAGTTCTTC

j_gene: TRBJ1-1
abundance: NA
v_gene: TRBV30
d_gene: NA
CDR3aa: CAWGRRNTEAFF
CDR3nt: TGTGCCTGGGGCAGGAGGAACACTGAAGCTTTCTTT

j_gene: TRBJ2-2
abundance: few
v_gene: TRBV5-1
d_gene: TRBD2
CDR3aa: CASSLTSATNTGELFF
CDR3nt: TGCGCCAGCAGCTTGACTAGCGCGACGAACACCGGGGAGCTGTTTTTT

j_gene: TRBJ2-1
abundance: NA
v_gene: TRBV28
d_gene: TRBD1
CDR3aa: CASSLRGPPKPEQFF
CDR3nt: TGTGCCAGCAGTCTCAGGGGGCCGCCAAAACCTGAGCAGTTCTTC

j_gene: TRBJ1-6
abundance: NA
v_gene: TRBV7-2
d_gene: TRBD1
CDR3aa: CASSLDRVYNSPLHF
CDR3nt: TGTGCCAGCAGCCTCGACAGGGTTTATAATTCACCCCTCCACTTT

j_gene: TRBJ1-5
abundance: many
v_gene: TRBV6-6
d_gene: NA
CDR3aa: CASSQLGEEGNQPQHF
CDR3nt: TGTGCCAGCAGCCAACTGGGGGAAGAGGGCAATCAGCCCCAGCATTTT

j_gene: TRBJ1-2
abundance: NA
v_gene: TRBV30
d_gene: NA
CDR3aa: CAWRVSRNYGYTF
CDR3nt: TGTGCCTGGAGGGTTTCGCGTAACTATGGCTACACCTTC

j_gene: TRBJ2-4
abundance: few
v_gene: TRBV25-1
d_gene: NA
CDR3aa: CASSESGQSGNIQYF
CDR3nt: TGTGCCAGCAGTGAATCCGGACAGAGCGGGAACATTCAGTACTTC

j_gene: TRBJ2-5
abundance: NA
v_gene: TRBV7-2
d_gene: NA
CDR3aa: CASSPVFQETQYF
CDR3nt: TGTGCCAGCAGCCCAGTTTTTCAAGAGACCCAGTACTTC

j_gene: TRBJ2-2
abundance: few
v_gene: TRBV19
d_gene: TRBD1
CDR3aa: CASGQAYTGELFF
CDR3nt: TGTGCCAGCGGACAGGCCTACACCGGGGAGCTGTTTTTT

j_gene: TRBJ1-5
abundance: NA
v_gene: TRBV30
d_gene: NA
CDR3aa: CAWSEGFNNQPQHF
CDR3nt: TGTGCCTGGAGTGAAGGGTTTAACAATCAGCCCCAGCATTTT

j_gene: TRBJ1-1
abundance: few
v_gene: TRBV4-1
d_gene: NA
CDR3aa: CASSQSRDPNTEAFF
CDR3nt: TGCGCCAGCAGCCAATCGAGGGACCCGAACACTGAAGCTTTCTTT

j_gene: TRBJ1-2
abundance: few
v_gene: TRBV7-2
d_gene: NA
CDR3aa: CASSLAPWNGYTF
CDR3nt: TGTGCCAGCAGCTTGGCACCGTGGAACGGCTACACCTTC

j_gene: TRBJ2-3
abundance: many
v_gene: TRBV5-1
d_gene: NA
CDR3aa: CASSLATSNIADTQYF
CDR3nt: TGCGCCAGCAGCTTGGCGACTAGTAACATTGCAGATACGCAGTATTTT

j_gene: TRBJ1-1
abundance: NA
v_gene: TRBV11-2
d_gene: NA
CDR3aa: CASSLGDANTEAFF
CDR3nt: TGTGCCAGCAGCTTAGGGGACGCGAACACTGAAGCTTTCTTT

j_gene: TRBJ1-3
abundance: NA
v_gene: TRBV4-3
d_gene: NA
CDR3aa: CASSQDGQGGNTIYF
CDR3nt: TGCGCCAGCAGCCAAGATGGGCAGGGTGGAAACACCATATATTTT

j_gene: TRBJ1-2
abundance: few
v_gene: TRBV7-2
d_gene: NA
CDR3aa: CASSKSQGYENGYTF
CDR3nt: TGTGCCAGCAGCAAAAGCCAGGGTTATGAGAATGGCTACACCTTC

j_gene: TRBJ1-3
abundance: NA
v_gene: TRBV29-1
d_gene: NA
CDR3aa: CSVGRSGNTIYF
CDR3nt: TGCAGCGTTGGTCGTAGTGGAAACACCATATATTTT